The 22 T cell receptor beta chains below all came from one sample that was sequenced in a study of blood T cell repertoires in COVID-19. TCRdb's copy holds only in-frame clones and misses some; the assay was immunoSEQ multiplex PCR. The sample has some 180,000 clones, roughly 80% seen once. Sequenced: peripheral blood. The receptors come from a man aged 50 to 60 who had recovered from COVID-19.

V gene TRBV18 combines with J gene TRBJ1-3, with unresolved D. This CDR3 contains 17 residues. CDR1 KGHSH and CDR2 LQKENI come from the germline V gene. The V end was cut by 2 bases, the J end by 4 bases, with 18 bases between. In nucleotides, the CDR3 is TGTGCCAGCTCACCAATTCGAGTGGGCGCTGGAGGAAACACCATATATTTT. Translated: CASSPIRVGAGGNTIYF. The entire variable domain, with the rest obtained from reference TRBV18 and TRBJ1-3, is as follows: NAGVMQNPRHLVRRRGQEARLRCSPMKGHSHVYWYRQLPEEGLKFMVYLQKENIIDESGMPKERFSAEFPKEGPSILRIQQVVRGDSAAYFCASSPIRVGAGGNTIYFGEGSWLTVV.

This chain joins TRBV29-1 and TRBJ2-7; 9 bases are shared with TRBD2. The CDR3 length is 15 residues. CDR1 is SQVTM, CDR2 ANQGSEA, per germline. With V trimmed by 5 bases and J by 0 bases, 8 bases remained unmatched. The CDR3 region is CSVSLAGTGSYEQYF. DNA of the CDR3: TGCAGCGTTAGTCTAGCGGGAACAGGCTCCTACGAGCAGTACTTC.

V gene TRBV25-1 combines with J gene TRBJ2-3; no firm D call. Trimming stripped 1 base from V and 2 bases from J, with 7 bases between. Per the germline V gene, CDR1 is MGHDK and CDR2 is SYGVNS. The CDR3 covers 14 residues. CDR3 in amino acids: CASSEFLFTDTQYF. CDR3 nucleotides: TGTGCCAGCAGTGAATTCCTATTCACAGATACGCAGTATTTT.

The chain is built from TRBV12-3 or TRBV12-4 and TRBJ2-2; 10 bases match TRBD1. The CDR3 runs 13 residues. The junction had 6 bases not matched to a gene; V was cut back by 11 bases and J by 6 bases. The CDR3 reads CAGRTGGPGELFF. CDR3 bases: TGTGCCGGGCGGACAGGGGGTCCCGGGGAGCTGTTTTTT.

CDR3 residues: CSASRDREAFF. DNA for the CDR3: TGCAGTGCTAGTCGGGACAGGGAAGCTTTCTTT. The chain couples TRBV20-1 to TRBJ1-1; 8 positions agree with TRBD1. Germline CDR1 and CDR2: DFQATT and SNEGSKA (reference sequence). Losses at the gene ends were 3 bases for V and 8 bases for J; bases not matched to a gene: 2. The CDR3 contains 11 residues.

V usage is TRBV5-1 and J usage is TRBJ2-3; D perhaps matches TRBD2 (5 bases). CDR1 and CDR2 (germline): SGHRS, YFSETQ. This CDR3 spans 15 amino acids. Trimming removed 1 base from V and 2 bases from J, with 11 bases in between. The DNA for the CDR3 is TGCGCCAGCAGCTTGCTGCGGGCCGACACAGATACGCAGTATTTT. It is translated as CASSLLRADTDTQYF.

The rearrangement uses TRBV6-6 and TRBJ2-6; D is unclear. Germline CDR1 reads MNHNY; CDR2 reads SVGAGI (reference sequence). The CDR3 consists of 13 residues. V was shortened by 7 bases and J by 2 bases, with 6 bases between the two germline ends. CDR3 loop: CASTLTGANVLTF. The CDR3 region has the DNA TGTGCCAGCACCCTTACTGGGGCCAACGTCCTGACTTTC.

The chain links TRBV25-1 to TRBJ2-2; D remains unclear. V shed 1 base and J shed 7 bases, with 7 bases lying between them. The CDR3 runs 13 residues. The germline V gene encodes CDR1 MGHDK and CDR2 SYGVNS. In DNA, the CDR3 is TGTGCCAGCAGTGAATCCTATCTCGGGGAGCTGTTTTTT. Translated, it gives CASSESYLGELFF.

The chain uses TRBV29-1 and TRBJ2-6, with D unclear. The CDR3 length is 14 residues. CDR1 and CDR2 (germline): SQVTM, ANQGSEA. V lost 3 bases and J 4 bases, leaving 10 bases between the germline ends. CDR3 coding DNA: TGCAGCGTTGATGTGAGTCGGGGGGCCAACGTCCTGACTTTC. Its translation: CSVDVSRGANVLTF.

This clone has a handful of counts. The chain recombines TRBV5-4 with TRBJ1-2; maybe TRBD1 (5 bases). The ends were cut back, 1 base at V and 2 bases at J, with 12 bases in the middle. The CDR3 is 15 amino acids. Per the germline V gene, CDR1 is SGHNT and CDR2 is YYREEE (reference sequence). The CDR3 spells CASSLRSGQNYGYTF. In nucleotides, the CDR3 is TGTGCCAGCAGCTTGCGATCAGGGCAAAACTATGGCTACACCTTC. Drawing the rest from reference TRBV5-4 and TRBJ1-2, the complete variable domain is ETGVTQSPTHLIKTRGQQVTLRCSSQSGHNTVSWYQQALGQGPQFIFQYYREEENGRGNFPPRFSGLQFPNYSSELNVNALELDDSALYLCASSLRSGQNYGYTFGSGTRLTVV.

CDR3 sequence (DNA): TGTGCCAGCAGTGAGGACAGAGGGAATCAGCCCCAGCATTTT. Its translation: CASSEDRGNQPQHF. The V gene is TRBV2, the J gene TRBJ1-5; a weak D match, TRBD1 (6 bases). Germline assignment: CDR1 SNHLY and CDR2 FYNNEI. Trimming left V 3 bases short and J 4 bases short, with 10 bases between. This CDR3 has 14 residues.

A few counts support this clone. The same CDR3 also results from other DNA sequences found in this sample. The CDR3: CASSPLAGGNTGELFF. For the CDR3, the DNA is TGTGCCAGCTCACCTTTAGCGGGAGGAAATACCGGGGAGCTGTTTTTT. The V gene is TRBV18, the J gene TRBJ2-2; 10 nucleotides align to TRBD2. CDR3 length: 16 residues. Germline trimming cut 3 bases from V and 5 bases from J; bases unmatched to any gene: 6. Germline CDR1 reads KGHSH; CDR2 reads LQKENI.

The chain carries TRBV28 and TRBJ1-5; a weak D match, TRBD1 (6 bases). Trimming left V 4 bases short and J 6 bases short, with 7 bases between. CDR1 is MDHEN and CDR2 is SYDVKM in the germline V gene. The CDR3 has 12 residues. CDR3 in DNA: TGTGCCAGCAGTTCAGGGGCTCAGCCCCAGCATTTT. It yields the protein CASSSGAQPQHF. Full variable domain (missing parts from reference TRBV28 and TRBJ1-5): DVKVTQSSRYLVKRTGEKVFLECVQDMDHENMFWYRQDPGLGLRLIYFSYDVKMKEKGDIPEGYSVSREKKERFSLILESASTNQTSMYLCASSSGAQPQHFGDGTRLSIL.

J is TRBJ1-1 and V is TRBV6-5; TRBD1 matches 8 bases. The ends lost 6 bases at V and 0 bases at J; junction bases unmatched: 3. The CDR3 consists of 14 residues. The germline V gene has CDR1 MNHEY and CDR2 SVGAGI. The CDR3, as DNA: TGTGCCAGCAGACGACAGGGGATGAACACTGAAGCTTTCTTT. Translating gives CASRRQGMNTEAFF.

V is TRBV7-9 and J is TRBJ2-3; no clear D. Per the germline V gene, CDR1 is SEHNR and CDR2 is FQNEAQ (reference sequence). V lost 5 bases to trimming and J lost 2 bases, with 5 bases between them. This CDR3 has 12 amino acids. The CDR3 bases are TGTGCCAGCAGCCTGTTCACAGATACGCAGTATTTT. Its translation: CASSLFTDTQYF.

V is TRBV11-2 and J is TRBJ2-6; perhaps TRBD1 as D (6 bases). Germline lookup yields CDR1 SGHAT and CDR2 FQNNGV. This CDR3 has 17 residues. Trimming took 3 bases from V and 0 from J, leaving 12 bases between them. This CDR3 reads CASSLRGFDSGANVLTF. The CDR3 DNA is TGTGCCAGCAGCTTGAGGGGGTTCGACTCTGGGGCCAACGTCCTGACTTTC.

The V gene is TRBV6-5, the J gene TRBJ2-7, with 11 bases matching TRBD2. Germline loops: CDR1 MNHEY, CDR2 SVGAGI. After removal of 6 bases from V and 3 bases from J, the junction contained 7 bases not matched to a gene. CDR3 length: 15 residues. Here the CDR3 DNA reads TGTGCCAGCAGCCGTAGCGGGAGGGCCCTCTACGAGCAGTACTTC. It translates to CASSRSGRALYEQYF.

The CDR3 loop is CASSSRNSGANVLTF. The CDR3 DNA reads TGTGCCAGCAGCTCCCGTAACTCTGGGGCCAACGTCCTGACTTTC. The genes are TRBV5-6 and TRBJ2-6, with unresolved D. This CDR3 spans 15 amino acids. With 3 bases removed from V and 0 bases from J, the gap between germline ends came to 7 bases. Germline assignment: CDR1 SGHDT and CDR2 YYEEEE.

This clone has a single count. This chain connects TRBV23-1 to TRBJ2-1, with D possibly matching TRBD1 (5 bases). TRBV23-1 is marked as an open reading frame, function uncertain. The ends were cut back, 3 bases at V and 10 bases at J, with 10 bases in the middle. This CDR3 is built from 12 residues. CDR3 sequence reads: CASSHVRVEQFF. For the CDR3, the DNA is TGCGCCAGCAGTCACGTCAGGGTCGAGCAGTTCTTC.

The chain is built from TRBV12-3 or TRBV12-4 and TRBJ1-6; D gene unclear. This CDR3 spans 12 amino acids. V was trimmed by 7 bases and J by 8 bases, leaving 9 bases between them. The CDR3 loop reads CASNSPDSPLHF. The CDR3 DNA follows: TGTGCCAGCAATTCGCCGGATTCACCCCTCCACTTT.

This chain joins TRBV24-1 and TRBJ2-1; TRBD2 agrees at 7 bases. The length of the CDR3 is 15 residues. Germline CDR1 reads KGHDR; CDR2 reads SFDVKD. J lost 6 bases, V lost 2 bases, and 6 bases had no gene match. CDR3 coding DNA: TGTGCCACCAGTGATTCCAGCGGGACCCGCAATGAGCAGTTCTTC. It yields the protein CATSDSSGTRNEQFF.

This clone was found a few times. This rearrangement joins TRBV4-1 to TRBJ1-4, with TRBD1 matching 11 bases. The CDR3 totals 15 residues. V lost 0 bases to trimming and J lost 8 bases; unmatched junction nucleotides: 2. Germline-derived CDR1 and CDR2 are MGHRA and YSYEKL. The CDR3 bases are TGCGCCAGCAGCCAAGACGGGACAGGGGGAGAAAAACTGTTTTTT. This sequence encodes CASSQDGTGGEKLFF.